The rows below give T cell receptor beta chains drawn from one sample of a study of CD8 T cells in Susac syndrome. Using its own MiXCR run on the immunoSEQ multiplex PCR reads, TCRdb lists one record per CDR3 protein. The table has 210,000 or so distinct CDR3 sequences, about 95% seen once. The source material was CD4+ T cells from PBMCs. These receptors were collected from a human donor with Susac syndrome. Each CDR3 is given with its conserved first and last residue. The order of the fields is J gene, CDR3 length, V gene, clone size, D gene, CDR3 DNA, CDR3 protein. The D gene is left open where the match is weak. Clone size is given for some rows only: seen once, a few or many times, or a class if the clone is expanded.

>TRBJ2-2|13|TRBV20-1|once|.
TGCAGTGCTAGAGCCCAGGGGATCGGGGAGCTGTTTTTT
CSARAQGIGELFF
>TRBJ1-6|22|TRBV20-1|.|TRBD1
TGCAGTGCTAGAGATTCGAGACAGGGGGGCGCTTATCGAAGCTCCTATAATTCACCCCTCCACTTT
CSARDSRQGGAYRSSYNSPLHF
>TRBJ2-7|13|TRBV10-3|once|.
TGTGCTACGAAAGGGGCCAGCTCCTACGAGCAGTACTTC
CATKGASSYEQYF
>TRBJ2-1|16|TRBV28|.|.
TGTGCCAGCAGTTTATTGGGGGTCTCAAAAGTAGGTGAGCAGTTCTTC
CASSLLGVSKVGEQFF
>TRBJ1-1|13|TRBV18|.|.
TGTGCCAGCTCACCAATGGCCAACACTGAAGCTTTCTTT
CASSPMANTEAFF
>TRBJ2-3|16|TRBV5-1|.|.
TGCGCCAGCAGCTTGGGTTCCATCCTGGCAGCAGATACGCAGTATTTT
CASSLGSILAADTQYF
>TRBJ1-2|14|TRBV5-1|.|.
TGCGCCAGCAGCTTGGATACAGATAACTATGGCTACACCTTC
CASSLDTDNYGYTF
>TRBJ2-1|13|TRBV30|.|TRBD1
TGTGCCTGGAGTGTACAGGGGATCAATGAGCAGTTCTTC
CAWSVQGINEQFF
>TRBJ2-6|18|TRBV12-3/TRBV12-4|.|TRBD2
TGTGCCAGCAGCCCCCTTAGCGGGGTCAGCTCTGGGGCCAACGTCCTGACTTTC
CASSPLSGVSSGANVLTF
>TRBJ1-1|12|TRBV11-2|.|TRBD1
TGTGCCAGCGGCGGGACAGGGACTGAAGCTTTCTTT
CASGGTGTEAFF
>TRBJ2-4|16|TRBV19|.|TRBD1
TGTGCCAGTAGCGGACAGGCCCTACCGTCCGAAAACATTCAGTACTTC
CASSGQALPSENIQYF
>TRBJ2-5|13|TRBV5-4|.|.
TGTGCCAGCAGGTTAGACAGTACATGGACCCAGTACTTC
CASRLDSTWTQYF
>TRBJ2-1|15|TRBV7-2|.|.
TGTGCCAGCAGCTTAGCAGTGGGATACTACAATGAGCAGTTCTTC
CASSLAVGYYNEQFF
>TRBJ2-3|14|TRBV27|.|.
TGTGCCAGCACCTATGCGGGGAGCACAGATACGCAGTATTTT
CASTYAGSTDTQYF
>TRBJ1-4|15|TRBV29-1|.|TRBD1
TGCAGCGTTGCCCCGGGACAGGGATCTAATGAAAAACTGTTTTTT
CSVAPGQGSNEKLFF
>TRBJ1-2|13|TRBV14|.|.
TGTGCCAGCAGCCAAGTAAACTCCGGTGGCTACACCTTC
CASSQVNSGGYTF
>TRBJ2-7|14|TRBV6-5|.|.
TGTGCCAGCAGTTACGGCCAGGGTACCTACGAGCAGTACTTC
CASSYGQGTYEQYF
>TRBJ1-3|14|TRBV14|.|.
TGTGCCAGCAGCTTCCAGAACTCTGGAAACACCATATATTTT
CASSFQNSGNTIYF
>TRBJ1-4|13|TRBV11-3|.|.
TGTGCCAGCAGGCGAGCAACTAATGAAAAACTGTTTTTT
CASRRATNEKLFF
>TRBJ2-3|11|TRBV7-9|.|.
TGTGCCAGCAGCCCAACAGATACGCAGTATTTT
CASSPTDTQYF
>TRBJ1-1|13|TRBV29-1|.|TRBD1
TGCAGCGTTGAACAGGGGGCGAACACTGAAGCTTTCTTT
CSVEQGANTEAFF
>TRBJ2-7|14|TRBV7-8|.|.
TGTGCCAGCAGCACTGACAGGAAATACAACGAGCAGTACTTC
CASSTDRKYNEQYF
>TRBJ1-1|11|TRBV7-8|.|.
TGTGCCAGCAGCATCCAGACGGAAGCTTTCTTT
CASSIQTEAFF
>TRBJ1-1|14|TRBV2|.|.
TGTGCCAGCAGTGTGGTGGGCTACGACACTGAAGCTTTCTTT
CASSVVGYDTEAFF
>TRBJ2-7|15|TRBV15|.|.
TGTGCCACCAGCAGAGAAGGGACCGTTTCCTACGAGCAGTACTTC
CATSREGTVSYEQYF
>TRBJ2-2|16|TRBV6-1|once|.
TGTGCCAGCACCCTATCTGGAGGCCTAGCAGGCGGGGAGCTGTTTTTT
CASTLSGGLAGGELFF
>TRBJ2-6|16|TRBV2|.|.
TGTGCCAGCAGCGAGACAGGAAGCTCTGGGGCCAACGTCCTGACTTTC
CASSETGSSGANVLTF
>TRBJ2-1|14|TRBV29-1|.|.
TGCAGCGGGGCCCGGTCTCTGACCGGGGATGAGCAGTTCTTC
CSGARSLTGDEQFF
>TRBJ1-5|13|TRBV10-3|.|.
TGTGCCACGGGCTGGGATAGCAATCAGCCCCAGCATTTT
CATGWDSNQPQHF
>TRBJ1-6|18|TRBV4-2|.|TRBD1
TGTGCCAGCAGCCAAGATCGCCAGGGGGCGTTTTATAATTCACCCCTCCACTTT
CASSQDRQGAFYNSPLHF